What follows is one T cell receptor beta chain and its context. CDR3 length: 15 residues. In germline, CDR1 is SGHTA, CDR2 FQGTGA. Between the trimmed V and J ends, which lost 0 bases and 2 bases, there was a span of 11 bases. This entry comes from a study of human T cells and chemical hapten exposure. TCRdb ran MiXCR on the RACE reads and lists one entry per CDR3 protein. This sample has under 200,000 distinct CDR3 sequences, with more than 12% found just once. Time point reported: patch test 1, 2 weeks after DPC sensitization. Treatment noted: therapeutic diphenylcyclopropenone sensitization with weekly scalp DPC.

The sequence came from a woman aged 25 to 45 with alopecia areata. Some clones in this sample may be carry-over from other donors' samples. This chain uses TRBV7-3 with TRBJ2-7; D remains ambiguous. The sample here was whole blood, taken in connection with sensitization to the hapten diphenylcyclopropenone (DPC). The DNA for the CDR3 is TGTGCCAGCAGCTTAACCCCTACTTCCCCCTACGAGCAGTACTTC. The encoded protein is CASSLTPTSPYEQYF.